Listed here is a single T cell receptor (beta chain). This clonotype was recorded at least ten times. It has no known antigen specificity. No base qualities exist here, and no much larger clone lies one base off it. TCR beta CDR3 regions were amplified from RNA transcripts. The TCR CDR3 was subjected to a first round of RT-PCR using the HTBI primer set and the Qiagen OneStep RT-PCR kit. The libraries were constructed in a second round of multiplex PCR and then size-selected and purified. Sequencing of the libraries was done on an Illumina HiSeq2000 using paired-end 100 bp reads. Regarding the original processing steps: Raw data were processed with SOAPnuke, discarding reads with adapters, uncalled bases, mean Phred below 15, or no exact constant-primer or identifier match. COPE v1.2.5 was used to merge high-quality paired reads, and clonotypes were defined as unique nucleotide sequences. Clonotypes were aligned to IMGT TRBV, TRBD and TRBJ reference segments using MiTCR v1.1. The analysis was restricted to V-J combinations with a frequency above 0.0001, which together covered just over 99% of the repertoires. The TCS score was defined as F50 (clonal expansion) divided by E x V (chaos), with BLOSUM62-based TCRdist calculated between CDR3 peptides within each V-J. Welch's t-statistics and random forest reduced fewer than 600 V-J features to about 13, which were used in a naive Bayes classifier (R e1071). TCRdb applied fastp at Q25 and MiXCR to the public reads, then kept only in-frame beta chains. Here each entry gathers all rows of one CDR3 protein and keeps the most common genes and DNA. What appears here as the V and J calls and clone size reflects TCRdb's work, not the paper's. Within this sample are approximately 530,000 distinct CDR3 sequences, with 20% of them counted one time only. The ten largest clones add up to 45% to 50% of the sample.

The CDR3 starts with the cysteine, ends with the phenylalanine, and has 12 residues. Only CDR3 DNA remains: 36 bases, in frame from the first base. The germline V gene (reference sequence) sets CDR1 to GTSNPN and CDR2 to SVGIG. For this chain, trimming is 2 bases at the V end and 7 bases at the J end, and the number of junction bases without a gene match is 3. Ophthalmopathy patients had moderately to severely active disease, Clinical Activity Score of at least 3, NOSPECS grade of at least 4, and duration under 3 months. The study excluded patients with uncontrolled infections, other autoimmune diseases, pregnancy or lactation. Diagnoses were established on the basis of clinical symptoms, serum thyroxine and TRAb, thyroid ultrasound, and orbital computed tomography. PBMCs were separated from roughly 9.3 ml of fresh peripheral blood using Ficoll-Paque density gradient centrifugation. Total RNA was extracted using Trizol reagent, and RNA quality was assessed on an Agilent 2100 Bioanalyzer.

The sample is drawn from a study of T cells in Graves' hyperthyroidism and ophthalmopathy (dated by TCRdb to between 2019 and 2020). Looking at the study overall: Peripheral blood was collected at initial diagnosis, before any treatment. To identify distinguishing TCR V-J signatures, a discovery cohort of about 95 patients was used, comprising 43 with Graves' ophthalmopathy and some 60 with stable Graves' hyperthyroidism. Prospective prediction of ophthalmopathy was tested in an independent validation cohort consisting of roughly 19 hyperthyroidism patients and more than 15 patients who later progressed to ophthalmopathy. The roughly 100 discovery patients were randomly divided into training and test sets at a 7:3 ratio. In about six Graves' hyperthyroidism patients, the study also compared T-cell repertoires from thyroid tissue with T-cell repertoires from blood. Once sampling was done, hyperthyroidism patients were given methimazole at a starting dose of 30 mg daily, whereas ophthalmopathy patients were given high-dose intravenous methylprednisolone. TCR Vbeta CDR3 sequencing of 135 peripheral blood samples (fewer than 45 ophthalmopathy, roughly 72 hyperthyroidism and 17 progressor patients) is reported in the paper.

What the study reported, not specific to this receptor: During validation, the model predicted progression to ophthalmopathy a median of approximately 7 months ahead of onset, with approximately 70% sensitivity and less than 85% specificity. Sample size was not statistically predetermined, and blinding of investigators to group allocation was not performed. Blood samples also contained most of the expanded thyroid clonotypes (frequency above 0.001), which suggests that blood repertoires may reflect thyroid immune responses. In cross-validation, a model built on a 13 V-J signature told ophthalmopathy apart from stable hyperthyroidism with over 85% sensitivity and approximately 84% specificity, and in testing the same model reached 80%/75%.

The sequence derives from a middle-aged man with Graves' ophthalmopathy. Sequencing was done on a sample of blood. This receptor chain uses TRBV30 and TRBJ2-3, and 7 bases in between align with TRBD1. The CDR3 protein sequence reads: CAWSPQGNTQYF. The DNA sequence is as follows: TGTGCCTGGAGTCCACAGGGGAATACGCAGTATTTT.